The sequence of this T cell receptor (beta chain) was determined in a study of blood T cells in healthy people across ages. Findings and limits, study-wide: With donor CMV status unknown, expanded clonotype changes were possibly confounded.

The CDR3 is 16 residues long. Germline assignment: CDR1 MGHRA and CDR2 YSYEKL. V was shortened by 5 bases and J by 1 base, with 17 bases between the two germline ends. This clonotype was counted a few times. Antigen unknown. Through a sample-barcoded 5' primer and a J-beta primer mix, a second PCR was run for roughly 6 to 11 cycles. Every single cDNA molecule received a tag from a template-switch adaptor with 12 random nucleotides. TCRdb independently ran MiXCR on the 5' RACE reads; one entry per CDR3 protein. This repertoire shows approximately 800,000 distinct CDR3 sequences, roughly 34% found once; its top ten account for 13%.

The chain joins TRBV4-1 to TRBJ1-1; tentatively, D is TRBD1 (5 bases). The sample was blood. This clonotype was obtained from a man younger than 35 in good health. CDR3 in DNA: TGCGCCAGCAGCACCAGGGCCGGATCTGAGAACACTGAAGCTTTCTTT. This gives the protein CASSTRAGSENTEAFF.